This T cell receptor (beta chain) was observed in a study of T cell responses to AZD1222 COVID-19 vaccine. This clone was seen only once. CDR1 is MNHEY and CDR2 is SVGAGI in the germline V gene. This CDR3 has 15 amino acids. Trimming shortened V by 6 bases and J by 3 bases, and 17 bases separated the two germline ends. Assay used: immunoSEQ multiplex PCR; TCRdb lists only in-frame clones, some missing. Of some 110,000 clones in the sample, 85% to 95% were seen once. The rearrangement uses TRBV6-5 and TRBJ1-1; no firm D call. The source of this sequence is an adult in good health. The material sequenced was peripheral blood, taken on day 0 of AZD1222 vaccination. CDR3 sequence reads: CASRGRPYRDTEAFF. CDR3 in DNA: TGTGCCAGCAGGGGGAGGCCTTATCGGGACACTGAAGCTTTCTTT.